Following are 21 T cell receptor beta chains from one sample sequenced in a study of tissue T cells after allogeneic stem cell transplantation. Assay used: immunoSEQ multiplex PCR; TCRdb lists only in-frame clones, some missing. The sample yields 3,200 or so clones, 50% to 60% seen once. Stated time point: mouse harvest day 7 after allogeneic transplant. The graft held 10^6 splenic CD5+ T cells and 10^7 T-cell-depleted bone marrow cells. Sequencing used gut tissue. The receptor set was obtained from a female BALB/c mouse given C57BL/6 T cells with graft-versus-host disease after an allogeneic hematopoietic cell transplant.

Only one count was recorded for this clone. Germline and genes here are mouse. The read stops 1 residue short of the end of the CDR3; the missing end is completed from the germline J gene. The genes are TRBV1 and TRBJ1-3; D might be TRBD1 (5 bases). The CDR3 extends over 15 amino acids. V lost 0 bases and J 2 bases, leaving 8 bases between the germline ends. From germline, CDR1 is NSQYPW and CDR2 LRSPGD (reference sequence). Incomplete CDR3 DNA: TGCACCTGCAGTGCAGATCGCAGGGCTGGAAATACGCTCTAT. It encodes CTCSADRRAGNTLY. The full CDR3 is CTCSADRRAGNTLYF.

This clone has more than one count but fewer than ten. Genes here carry mouse names. The read halts 1 residue ahead of the CDR3 end, with the missing end drawn from the germline J gene. V is TRBV14 and J is TRBJ2-7, with 9 bases fitting TRBD1. Germline V gene sequence: CDR1 SGHDT, CDR2 FRDEAV. CDR3 length equals 13 residues. Losses at the gene ends were 5 bases for V and 7 bases for J; bases not matched to a gene: 7. CDR3 protein: CASSWGQGWEQYF. The CDR3 DNA, read in part, is TGTGCCAGCAGCTGGGGACAGGGATGGGAACAGTAC.

Details on this clone: Genes and germline come from the mouse. The read ends 1 residue early relative to the CDR3; the germline J gene fills the gap. Distinct nucleotide sequences in the sample also encode this CDR3. The chain joins TRBV26 to TRBJ1-3, with D possibly being TRBD1 (6 bases). CDR3 length: 15 amino acids. V was trimmed by 3 bases and J by 1 base, leaving 10 bases between them. Germline loops: CDR1 KGHPV, CDR2 FQNQEV (reference sequence). CDR3 DNA (partial): TGTGCCAGCAGTCTAGGGCAGGGGTCTGGAAATACGCTCTAT. This encodes CASSLGQGSGNTLY. From start to end, the CDR3 is CASSLGQGSGNTLYF.

This clone was detected only a few times. Gene names are mouse gene names. Coverage ceases 1 residue before the CDR3 finishes, and the germline J gene fills in the end. J is TRBJ2-7 and V is TRBV3; TRBD1 matches at 11 bases. Trimming at V came to 3 bases and at J to 4 bases, leaving 2 bases not matched to a gene. The germline V gene has CDR1 SNHLY and CDR2 FYNGKV (reference sequence). This CDR3 spans 14 amino acids. The sequenced CDR3 bases are TGTGCCAGCAGCTTCGGGACAGGGGGTTATGAACAGTAC. As protein: CASSFGTGGYEQY. The complete CDR3 sequence is CASSFGTGGYEQYF.

Worth noting for this clone: These gene names are mouse names. The CDR3 is cut off 1 residue early in the read; its end comes from the germline J gene. In the same sample, other DNA sequences code for this CDR3. The gene calls are TRBV1 and TRBJ2-7; D uncertain. Germline lookup yields CDR1 NSQYPW and CDR2 LRSPGD (reference sequence). The CDR3 covers 12 residues. V gave up 3 bases and J gave up 7 bases, with 10 bases separating them. CDR3 bases read: TGCACCTGCAGTGCGGATAAAGGGGAACAGTAC. Translating it yields CTCSADKGEQY. The CDR3 reads in full as CTCSADKGEQYF.

Turning to this clone: Each gene name is a mouse one. CDR3 residues: CAWSQTGANYAEQFF. CDR3 bases read: TGTGCCTGGAGTCAGACTGGGGCCAACTATGCTGAGCAGTTC. The chain recombines TRBV31 with TRBJ2-1; 8 bases align to TRBD2. The read ends 1 residue shy of where the CDR3 ends; the end is completed using the germline J gene. Germline V CDR1 and CDR2: GKSSPN, SITVG. After removal of 1 base from V and 1 base from J, the junction contained 3 bases not matched to a gene. This CDR3 has 15 residues.

This clone has just a few counts. All gene names here are mouse names. Coverage ceases 1 residue before the CDR3 finishes, and the germline J gene fills in the end. This chain links TRBV26 with TRBJ2-1, with D perhaps matching TRBD2 (5 bases). This CDR3 is built from 16 residues. With 5 bases removed from V and 0 bases from J, the gap between germline ends came to 14 bases. Germline CDR1 KGHPV, CDR2 FQNQEV (reference sequence). Partial CDR3 DNA: TGTGCCAGCAGTTTTTTTGGGGTTTATAACTATGCTGAGCAGTTC. Its translation: CASSFFGVYNYAEQF. The complete CDR3 sequence is CASSFFGVYNYAEQFF.

This clone was observed a few times. Mouse gene names apply. The sequenced fragment ends 1 residue before the CDR3 boundary, so the rest is inferred from the germline J gene. The chain couples TRBV19 to TRBJ1-2, with TRBD1 matching 10 bases. J gave up 2 bases and V 3 bases, and 1 base lay outside the gene matches. The CDR3 covers 14 residues. Looked up from germline, CDR1 is FNHDT and CDR2 is SITEND (reference sequence). The CDR3 reads CASSRGQGNSDYTF. Incomplete CDR3 DNA: TGTGCCAGCAGTAGGGGACAGGGGAACTCCGACTACACC.

A note on this clone: Each gene name is a mouse one. The read is 1 residue too short to cover the CDR3 end, so that end is filled in from the germline J gene. The rearrangement joins TRBV16 to TRBJ1-1; TRBD1 is a possible D gene (5 bases). The CDR3 spans 15 residues. V was cut by 0 bases and J by 0 bases, with 8 bases left in between. Germline V gene data show CDR1 as SGHSA and CDR2 as FRNQAP. The sequenced CDR3 bases are TGTGCAAGCAGCTTAGATCAAGGGGCAAACACAGAAGTCTTC. This sequence encodes CASSLDQGANTEVF. The full-length CDR3 reads as CASSLDQGANTEVFF.

A word on this clone: Mouse germline and gene names are used. Read sequence stops 1 residue before the CDR3 end, and the germline J gene provides the missing end. J is TRBJ1-3 and V is TRBV26, with D hard to call. Germline V CDR1 and CDR2: KGHPV, FQNQEV (reference sequence). V lost 6 bases to trimming and J lost 3 bases, with 12 bases between them. CDR3 length equals 14 residues. CDR3 bases read: TGTGCCAGCAGCCCTAAGGGTTTTGGAAATACGCTCTAT. Protein product: CASSPKGFGNTLY. The complete CDR3 reads CASSPKGFGNTLYF.

This clone came up a few times. Gene names are mouse gene names. From the germline J gene comes the end of the CDR3, since the read stops 1 residue before it. V and J are TRBV16 and TRBJ2-1, with D unresolved. V shed 3 bases and J shed 5 bases, with 5 bases lying between them. The germline V gene has CDR1 SGHSA and CDR2 FRNQAP. This CDR3 region has 12 residues. The chain's CDR3 is CASSFPDAEQFF. Partial CDR3 DNA: TGTGCAAGCAGCTTTCCAGATGCTGAGCAGTTC. The variable domain in full, completed from reference TRBV16 and TRBJ2-1, reads NAGVIQTPRHKVTGKGQEATLWCEPISGHSAVFWYRQTIVQGLEFLTYFRNQAPIDDSGMPKERFSAQMPNQSHSTLKIQSTQPQDSAVYLCASSFPDAEQFFGPGTRLTVL.

This clone has only a few counts. The gene names given are mouse names. Read data end 1 residue before the CDR3 end; the end is taken from the germline J gene. The rearrangement joins TRBV16 to TRBJ2-7; 7 bases align to TRBD1. Germline assignment: CDR1 SGHSA and CDR2 FRNQAP. With V trimmed by 0 bases and J by 6 bases, 5 bases remained unmatched. This CDR3 has 14 residues. The CDR3 bases that were read are TGTGCAAGCAGCTTAGATCCCACAGGGGCTGAACAGTAC. It encodes CASSLDPTGAEQY. The entire CDR3 protein is CASSLDPTGAEQYF.

Comments on this clone: Gene names and germline refer to mouse. The read stops 1 residue short of the end of the CDR3; the missing end is completed from the germline J gene. The chain combines TRBV14 with TRBJ1-1; possible D gene TRBD1, 5 bases. The germline gives CDR1 SGHDT, CDR2 FRDEAV. The CDR3 is 11 amino acids. V lost 5 bases, J lost 11 bases, and 13 bases lay in between. The CDR3 region is CASRMGLRVFF. Incomplete CDR3 DNA: TGTGCCAGCAGAATGGGGCTGAGGGTCTTC.

This clone was counted a few times. Mouse gene names and germline throughout. The sequence runs out 1 residue before the end of the CDR3; the remainder is reconstructed from the germline J gene. V is TRBV16 and J is TRBJ2-5, with 9 nucleotides matching TRBD2. The CDR3 spans 16 residues. V dropped 3 bases and J dropped 0; count of bases not matched to a gene: 4. CDR1 SGHSA and CDR2 FRNQAP come from the germline V gene. The sequenced part of the CDR3 DNA is TGTGCAAGCAGCTTGGGGACTGGGACTAACCAAGACACCCAGTAC. Encoded protein: CASSLGTGTNQDTQY. The whole CDR3 reads CASSLGTGTNQDTQYF. The whole variable domain, filled in from reference TRBV16 and TRBJ2-5, reads NAGVIQTPRHKVTGKGQEATLWCEPISGHSAVFWYRQTIVQGLEFLTYFRNQAPIDDSGMPKERFSAQMPNQSHSTLKIQSTQPQDSAVYLCASSLGTGTNQDTQYFGPGTRLLVL.

In this sample, this clone turned up a few times. The genes are named according to mouse. The read ends 1 residue before the CDR3 terminus; that terminus is restored from the germline J gene. The J gene is TRBJ2-2, the V gene TRBV23; the table assigns TRBD1, which was not confirmed against the DNA. This CDR3 region has 14 residues. Germline V gene data show CDR1 as KGHTA and CDR2 as FQNQQP. CDR3 DNA, as far as it was read: TGCTCCAGCCGACAGGGGGCAGACACCGGGCAGCTCTAC. This sequence encodes CSSRQGADTGQLY. The whole CDR3 region reads CSSRQGADTGQLYF.

Concerning this clone itself: Genes and germline come from the mouse. The read ends 1 residue shy of where the CDR3 ends; the end is completed using the germline J gene. V is TRBV16 and J is TRBJ1-4, with 11 positions matching TRBD1. Unmatched junction bases numbered 2, after V lost 6 bases and J lost 5 bases. This CDR3 spans 14 amino acids. Germline CDR1 reads SGHSA; CDR2 reads FRNQAP. The part of the CDR3 DNA that was read is TGTGCAAGCAGGGGGGACAGGGGGAACGAAAGATTATTT. Protein sequence: CASRGDRGNERLF. The entire CDR3 protein is CASRGDRGNERLFF.

As to this clone: The germline and genes are mouse ones. The sequence runs out 1 residue before the end of the CDR3; the remainder is reconstructed from the germline J gene. This chain joins TRBV19 and TRBJ2-5; 7 positions match TRBD1. This CDR3 comprises 13 residues. Germline loops: CDR1 FNHDT, CDR2 SITEND (reference sequence). With 1 base clipped from V and 4 bases from J, the junction kept 0 bases outside the gene matches. The CDR3 here is CASSITGEDTQYF. CDR3 bases read: TGTGCCAGCAGTATAACAGGGGAAGACACCCAGTAC. The whole variable domain, remainder taken from reference TRBV19 and TRBJ2-5, is GGIITQTPKFLIGQEGQKLTLKCQQNFNHDTMYWYRQDSGKGLRLIYYSITENDLQKGDLSEGYDASREKKSSFSLTVTSAQKNEMAVFLCASSITGEDTQYFGPGTRLLVL.

For this clone: The gene symbols are mouse symbols. The observed sequence ends 1 residue before the CDR3 terminus, with the missing tail filled in from the germline J gene. The chain links TRBV16 to TRBJ2-7; D is possibly TRBD2 (7 bases). V gave up 1 base and J gave up 3 bases, with 10 bases separating them. This CDR3 spans 14 amino acids. The germline V gene encodes CDR1 SGHSA and CDR2 FRNQAP. CDR3 sequence reads: CASSLVGGGYEQYF. The DNA read from the CDR3 is TGTGCAAGCAGCTTAGTAGGGGGGGGCTATGAACAGTAC.

About this clone: All gene names here are mouse names. The read gets to within 1 residue of the CDR3 end, and the germline J gene fills in the rest. This chain uses TRBV26 with TRBJ2-7, with TRBD2 identical over 9 bases. The CDR3 has 14 amino acids. The junction had 1 base not matched to a gene; V was cut back by 4 bases and J by 0 bases. The germline V gene has CDR1 KGHPV and CDR2 FQNQEV (reference sequence). CDR3 protein: CASSPTGGSYEQYF. Incomplete CDR3 DNA: TGTGCCAGCAGTCCGACTGGGGGCTCCTATGAACAGTAC.

To note about this clone: The gene names here belong to mouse. The CDR3 goes on 1 residue after the read ends, and that part is filled in from the germline J gene. V usage is TRBV5 and J usage is TRBJ2-5; the match to TRBD2 covers 8 bases. The CDR3 length is 16 residues. Trimming removed 2 bases from V and 0 bases from J; junction bases left unmatched: 4. Germline loops: CDR1 LGHNA, CDR2 YNLKQL (reference sequence). CDR3 protein: CASSQRWGANQDTQYF. The covered CDR3 bases are TGTGCCAGCAGCCAACGCTGGGGGGCCAACCAAGACACCCAGTAC.

Worth noting for this clone: The gene names given are mouse names. The read falls 1 residue short of the CDR3 end, and the missing part is taken from the germline J gene. Other DNA sequences in the sample encode the same CDR3. This chain uses TRBV23 with TRBJ2-1; no DNA check was done on the table's D call, TRBD1. In germline, CDR1 is KGHTA, CDR2 FQNQQP. This CDR3 contains 13 residues. The CDR3 DNA, read in part, is TGCTCCAGCAGTCGACAAAACTATGCTGAGCAGTTC. Translating it yields CSSSRQNYAEQF. The complete CDR3 sequence is CSSSRQNYAEQFF.